Each of the 9 T cell receptor beta chains below was sequenced from the same sample in a study of T cell responses to AZD1222 COVID-19 vaccine. Some clones are missing from TCRdb's copy, which holds only in-frame ones; the method was immunoSEQ multiplex PCR. The profile covers tens of thousands of clones, with about 88% appearing a single time and 13% taken by the ten largest. Sequences were derived from peripheral blood, sampled on day 0 of AZD1222 vaccination. Every receptor here comes from an adult in good health.

The V gene is TRBV10-3, the J gene TRBJ1-2; no reliable D call. This CDR3 comprises 15 residues. Germline-derived CDR1 and CDR2 are ENHRY and SYGVKD. The ends were cut back, 5 bases at V and 1 base at J, with 14 bases in the middle. The DNA for the CDR3 is TGTGCCATCAGTCTAACCGAGAACCTTAACTATGGCTACACCTTC. Amino acids: CAISLTENLNYGYTF.

The chain employs TRBV5-1 and TRBJ1-1, with D possibly being TRBD1 (5 bases). The germline V and J ends were trimmed by 8 bases and 0 bases, with 14 bases remaining between them. Germline-derived CDR1 and CDR2 are SGHRS and YFSETQ. CDR3 length: 14 amino acids. The CDR3 here is CASRRLQVNTEAFF. CDR3 in DNA: TGCGCCAGTAGGCGATTACAGGTGAACACTGAAGCTTTCTTT.

V is TRBV19 and J is TRBJ2-2, with D unclear. The V end was cut by 3 bases, the J end by 4 bases, with 6 bases between. CDR1 is LNHDA, CDR2 SQIVND, per germline (reference sequence). The CDR3 loop spans 13 amino acids. CDR3 residues: CASSIPGTGELFF. DNA for the CDR3: TGTGCCAGTAGTATTCCAGGCACCGGGGAGCTGTTTTTT.

V is TRBV6-5 and J is TRBJ2-7; tentatively, D is TRBD2 (6 bases). V was cut by 0 bases and J by 0 bases, with 9 bases left in between. The CDR3 totals 15 residues. Germline CDR1 reads MNHEY; CDR2 reads SVGAGI. CDR3 in DNA: TGTGCCAGCAGTTACTCGTTGGGGGGCTCCTACGAGCAGTACTTC. This encodes CASSYSLGGSYEQYF.

This clone was observed once. The chain couples TRBV28 to TRBJ1-5, with D perhaps matching TRBD1 (6 bases). Germline CDR1 and CDR2: MDHEN and SYDVKM. The CDR3 covers 15 residues. V gave up 6 bases and J gave up 0 bases, with 12 bases separating them. CDR3 DNA: TGTGCCAGCAGCCTGACAGGCTATAGCAATCAGCCCCAGCATTTT. Amino acid sequence: CASSLTGYSNQPQHF.

This clone was recorded only once. The V and J genes are TRBV27 and TRBJ2-7; possible D gene TRBD1, 6 bases. The CDR3 is 15 residues long. The V and J ends lost 0 bases and 0 bases respectively, with 9 bases between them. Germline lookup yields CDR1 MNHEY and CDR2 SMNVEV (reference sequence). CDR3 sequence reads: CASSLSGAYSYEQYF. The CDR3 nucleotides are TGTGCCAGCAGTTTATCGGGGGCCTACTCCTACGAGCAGTACTTC.

V gene TRBV2 combines with J gene TRBJ2-1, with no clear D. There are 17 residues in the CDR3. With 0 bases removed from V and 0 bases from J, the gap between germline ends came to 12 bases. Germline-derived CDR1 and CDR2 are SNHLY and FYNNEI. The CDR3 reads CASSEAGQPSSYNEQFF. The CDR3 nucleotides read TGTGCCAGCAGTGAAGCAGGGCAACCCAGCTCCTACAATGAGCAGTTCTTC.

This clone was seen only once. The chain uses TRBV9 and TRBJ1-4; 9 bases align to TRBD1. Germline-derived CDR1 and CDR2 are SGDLS and YYNGEE. This CDR3 is built from 15 residues. Trimming at V came to 3 bases and at J to 8 bases, leaving 8 bases not matched to a gene. Here the CDR3 DNA reads TGTGCCAGCAGCGGGGGACAGGGCGGATCAGAAAAACTGTTTTTT. Amino acids: CASSGGQGGSEKLFF.

The CDR3 DNA reads as TGTGCCAGTAGGGGCGGGGGAGAGACCCAGTACTTC. The encoded protein is CASRGGGETQYF. V gene TRBV19 combines with J gene TRBJ2-5, with 7 bases identical to TRBD2. Germline-derived CDR1 and CDR2 are LNHDA and SQIVND (reference sequence). With V trimmed by 6 bases and J by 4 bases, 2 bases remained unmatched. The CDR3 totals 12 residues.